These 27 T cell receptor beta chains originate from one sample sequenced in a study of T cell repertoires in cytomegalovirus infection. Antigen specificity for these receptors is unknown. Each CDR3 protein is one row after TCRdb ran MiXCR on the reads. The table records 160,000 or so distinct CDR3 sequences, about 20% of them present only once. The material sequenced was CD8+ T cells from cultured PBMCs, taken from culture after CMV antigen stimulation. The source of these receptors is a human donor in good health (CMV status not recorded). Some clones in this sample may be carry-over from other donors' samples.

The chain recombines TRBV10-3 with TRBJ2-2; 8 nucleotides line up with TRBD1. The CDR3 is 15 amino acids. V was clipped by 6 bases and J by 3 bases; unmatched bases: 6. CDR1 and CDR2 from the germline V gene are ENHRY and SYGVKD. CDR3 in amino acids: CAIRPTGEDTGELFF. CDR3 DNA: TGTGCCATCAGGCCGACAGGGGAAGACACCGGGGAGCTGTTTTTT.

The V gene is TRBV6-2 or TRBV6-3, the J gene TRBJ2-1; D is possibly TRBD2 (6 bases). This CDR3 spans 12 amino acids. Germline loops: CDR1 MNHEY, CDR2 SVGEGT. V was cut by 5 bases and J by 6 bases, with 8 bases left in between. The chain's CDR3 is CASSMGGNEQFF. The CDR3 bases are TGTGCCAGCAGTATGGGGGGCAATGAGCAGTTCTTC.

This clonotype was counted at least ten times. This chain uses TRBV9 with TRBJ1-2; maybe TRBD1 (5 bases). V lost 7 bases and J 0 bases, leaving 10 bases between the germline ends. Germline V gives CDR1 SGDLS, CDR2 YYNGEE. The CDR3 consists of 13 residues. CDR3 sequence: CASGGTTNYGYTF. CDR3 sequence (DNA): TGTGCCAGCGGAGGGACCACTAACTATGGCTACACCTTC.

The chain is built from TRBV19 and TRBJ1-1; TRBD1 is a possible D gene (6 bases). Trimming cost V 7 bases and J 3 bases, with 12 bases left between them. Germline CDR1 and CDR2: LNHDA and SQIVND (reference sequence). The CDR3 totals 13 residues. The CDR3 DNA reads as TGTGCCAGTATCCAACAGGGATACACTGAAGCTTTCTTT. It codes for CASIQQGYTEAFF.

J is TRBJ2-5 and V is TRBV9, with 14 bases aligning to TRBD2. This CDR3 has 16 residues. With V trimmed by 3 bases and J by 5 bases, 6 bases remained unmatched. The germline V gene has CDR1 SGDLS and CDR2 YYNGEE. CDR3 sequence reads: CASSEGLAGVRETQYF. In nucleotides, the CDR3 is TGTGCCAGCAGCGAGGGACTAGCGGGGGTGCGGGAGACCCAGTACTTC. The variable domain in full, completed from reference TRBV9 and TRBJ2-5, reads DSGVTQTPKHLITATGQRVTLRCSPRSGDLSVYWYQQSLDQGLQFLIQYYNGEERAKGNILERFSAQQFPDLHSELNLSSLELGDSALYFCASSEGLAGVRETQYFGPGTRLLVL.

This clonotype was seen only a few times. The chain is built from TRBV11-3 and TRBJ1-4, with D unclear. Germline CDR1 and CDR2: SGHNT and YENEEA. Trimming cost V 5 bases and J 0 bases, with 16 bases left between them. The CDR3 length is 17 residues. CDR3 bases: TGTGCCAGCAGCCCCCGAGTGCTGGGGACAACTAATGAAAAACTGTTTTTT. Its protein product is CASSPRVLGTTNEKLFF.

The rearrangement joins TRBV7-9 to TRBJ1-4; D uncertain. The germline gives CDR1 SEHNR, CDR2 FQNEAQ (reference sequence). V lost 3 bases to trimming and J lost 4 bases, with 9 bases between them. The CDR3 spans 14 residues. CDR3 DNA: TGTGCCAGCAGCTTGGTCCCCCTTAATGAAAAACTGTTTTTT. It specifies CASSLVPLNEKLFF.

This rearrangement joins TRBV20-1 to TRBJ2-7, with D maybe TRBD2 (6 bases). Germline CDR1 reads DFQATT; CDR2 reads SNEGSKA (reference sequence). The V gene lost 8 bases and the J gene lost 3 bases, with 11 bases spanning the gap. The CDR3 is 11 residues long. The CDR3 DNA reads TGCAGTATCCGGGGGTTCTACGAGCAGTACTTC. It encodes CSIRGFYEQYF.

The gene calls are TRBV4-3 and TRBJ1-5; 7 nucleotides match TRBD1. The trim removed 1 base at V and 6 bases at J, leaving 6 bases unmatched. The CDR3 has 15 residues. Germline V CDR1 and CDR2: LGHNA, YSLEER. DNA of the CDR3: TGCGCCAGCAGCCAAGTAAGGGGGCTGGGTCAGCCCCAGCATTTT. Translating it yields CASSQVRGLGQPQHF.

CDR3 region: CASSLGTGVVSEAFF. The CDR3 DNA is TGTGCCAGCAGCTTAGGTACAGGGGTAGTCTCTGAAGCTTTCTTT. V is TRBV7-2 and J is TRBJ1-1, with 7 bases aligning to TRBD1. Germline loops: CDR1 SGHTA, CDR2 FQGNSA. Unmatched junction bases numbered 8, after V lost 1 base and J lost 6 bases. The CDR3 is made up of 15 amino acids.

The rearrangement joins TRBV6-5 to TRBJ1-6, with unresolved D. The length of the CDR3 is 14 residues. Germline V gives CDR1 MNHEY, CDR2 SVGAGI. V was pared by 2 bases and J by 3 bases, with 5 bases between. CDR3 DNA: TGTGCCAGCAGTTACGGGTTCTATAATTCACCCCTCCACTTT. Residues: CASSYGFYNSPLHF.

This chain links TRBV7-3 with TRBJ1-1; the D is unclear. This CDR3 contains 12 residues. The V and J ends lost 7 bases and 7 bases respectively, with 13 bases between them. Looked up from germline, CDR1 is SGHTA and CDR2 is FQGTGA. Written as DNA, the CDR3 is TGTGCCAGCACCCCCGGTGCGATTGAAGCTTTCTTT. Its protein product is CASTPGAIEAFF. Looking up the rest from reference TRBV7-3 and TRBJ1-1 gives the full variable domain: GAGVSQTPSNKVTEKGKYVELRCDPISGHTALYWYRQSLGQGPEFLIYFQGTGAADDSGLPNDRFFAVRPEGSVSTLKIQRTERGDSAVYLCASTPGAIEAFFGQGTRLTVV.

This chain links TRBV29-1 with TRBJ2-3; 12 bases line up with TRBD2. This CDR3 contains 16 residues. Germline loops: CDR1 SQVTM, CDR2 ANQGSEA. The V gene end was trimmed by 1 base and the J gene end by 6 bases; junction bases not matched to a gene: 8. The CDR3 sequence: CSVEGLAGGPVDTQYF. As DNA, the CDR3 is TGCAGCGTTGAAGGGCTAGCGGGGGGGCCAGTCGATACGCAGTATTTT.

This clonotype was counted ten times or more. V usage is TRBV11-3 and J usage is TRBJ2-3; D not resolved. Deletions cut 0 bases from V and 0 bases from J, with 10 bases between. This CDR3 is built from 16 residues. Germline loops: CDR1 SGHNT, CDR2 YENEEA. In DNA, the CDR3 is TGTGCCAGCAGCTTAGAGGGCAGCAGTAGCACAGATACGCAGTATTTT. Amino acid sequence: CASSLEGSSSTDTQYF.

This clonotype was observed a handful of times. V and J are TRBV6-2 or TRBV6-3 and TRBJ2-5, with D uncertain. The CDR3 is made up of 12 amino acids. The ends were cut back, 4 bases at V and 4 bases at J, with 7 bases in the middle. Germline V CDR1 and CDR2: MNHEY, SVGEGT. The CDR3 is CASSSIRETQYF. The CDR3 DNA sequence: TGTGCCAGCAGTTCCATAAGAGAGACCCAGTACTTC.

This rearrangement joins TRBV6-2 or TRBV6-3 to TRBJ1-5, with D unresolved. The CDR3 extends over 13 amino acids. Germline CDR1 is MNHEY and CDR2 is SVGEGT. Between the trimmed V and J ends, which lost 6 bases and 0 bases, there was a span of 6 bases. The CDR3, as DNA: TGTGCCAGCAGAGATTATAGCAATCAGCCCCAGCATTTT. Translation gives CASRDYSNQPQHF.

This clonotype has ten or more counts. The chain carries TRBV4-1 and TRBJ2-3; 7 bases match TRBD2. Germline values: CDR1 MGHRA, CDR2 YSYEKL. This CDR3 has 17 amino acids. The junction had 10 bases not matched to a gene; V was cut back by 0 bases and J by 4 bases. The CDR3 region is CASSQEGLGGSADTQYF. The CDR3 DNA sequence: TGCGCCAGCAGCCAAGAAGGACTAGGCGGTTCGGCAGATACGCAGTATTTT.

This chain connects TRBV7-8 to TRBJ2-5; 7 bases agree with TRBD1. The germline gives CDR1 SGHVS, CDR2 FQNEAQ. The CDR3 has 16 amino acids. J lost 4 bases, V lost 4 bases, and 12 bases had no gene match. CDR3 DNA: TGTGCCAGCAGCTCGCGGACAGGTCTCGACCGAGAGACCCAGTACTTC. Residues: CASSSRTGLDRETQYF.

The rearrangement uses TRBV7-2 and TRBJ2-7; no reliable D call. Looked up from germline, CDR1 is SGHTA and CDR2 is FQGNSA. V shed 5 bases and J shed 3 bases, with 8 bases lying between them. CDR3 length equals 12 residues. In DNA form, the CDR3 reads TGTGCCAGCAGCCGACAACTCTACGAGCAGTACTTC. This sequence encodes CASSRQLYEQYF. The entire variable domain, with the rest obtained from reference TRBV7-2 and TRBJ2-7, is as follows: GAGVSQSPSNKVTEKGKDVELRCDPISGHTALYWYRQSLGQGLEFLIYFQGNSAPDKSGLPSDRFSAERTGGSVSTLTIQRTQQEDSAVYLCASSRQLYEQYFGPGTRLTVT.

This clonotype appeared a few times. The rearrangement joins TRBV6-5 to TRBJ1-5; D is ambiguous. Trimming removed 0 bases from V and 0 bases from J, with 9 bases in between. The CDR3 runs 16 residues. The V gene's germline CDR1 is MNHEY and CDR2 SVGAGI. CDR3 nucleotide sequence: TGTGCCAGCAGTTACTCGTGGACGGGTAGCAATCAGCCCCAGCATTTT. Protein sequence: CASSYSWTGSNQPQHF.

The genes are TRBV7-3 and TRBJ2-2; D possibly corresponds to TRBD2 (7 bases). Trimming removed 5 bases from V and 3 bases from J, with 16 bases in between. Germline CDR1 SGHTA, CDR2 FQGTGA. This CDR3 comprises 16 residues. This CDR3 is CASSPRGGGYTGELFF. In nucleotides, the CDR3 is TGTGCCAGCAGCCCTCGGGGAGGGGGGTACACCGGGGAGCTGTTTTTT.

The chain combines TRBV7-2 with TRBJ1-3; no definite D call. Germline V gene data show CDR1 as SGHTA and CDR2 as FQGNSA. V dropped 5 bases and J dropped 4 bases, with 12 bases sitting between them. The CDR3 extends over 14 amino acids. Written as DNA, the CDR3 is TGTGCCAGCAGCAAAGCAAGGACCGGAAACACCATATATTTT. This encodes CASSKARTGNTIYF.

This clonotype was detected a few times. The V gene is TRBV6-5, the J gene TRBJ1-5; D unresolved. Germline CDR1 MNHEY, CDR2 SVGAGI. Deletions cut 0 bases from V and 2 bases from J, with 8 bases between. The CDR3 loop spans 15 amino acids. The CDR3 bases are TGTGCCAGCAGTTACTCAGGGCTCGGCAATCAGCCCCAGCATTTT. Its translation is CASSYSGLGNQPQHF.

The chain has TRBV6-2 or TRBV6-3 and TRBJ2-1; TRBD1 matches 9 bases. The trim removed 4 bases at V and 3 bases at J, leaving 7 bases unmatched. Germline V gives CDR1 MNHEY, CDR2 SVGEGT. This CDR3 is 16 amino acids long. The CDR3 DNA reads as TGTGCCAGCAGTTCCCCGGGACAGGGATACTACAATGAGCAGTTCTTC. Its protein is CASSSPGQGYYNEQFF.

This clonotype occurred once. Sequence at one end of the junction differs from germline and may be a read error. This sequence joins TRBV5-1 and TRBJ1-1; 7 bases are a match to TRBD1. The CDR3 consists of 16 residues. Germline V gene data show CDR1 as SGHRS and CDR2 as YFSETQ. CDR3 residues: CASTIGTEFLNTEAFF. CDR3 nucleotide sequence: TGCGCTAGCACCATCGGGACAGAGTTTCTGAACACTGAAGCTTTCTTT.

The chain links TRBV7-2 to TRBJ2-3; 9 bases are shared with TRBD2. Germline CDR1 and CDR2: SGHTA and FQGNSA. V was clipped by 6 bases and J by 2 bases; unmatched bases: 12. CDR3 length equals 17 residues. The CDR3 loop is CASRSSLAGDVTDTQYF. The CDR3 DNA follows: TGTGCCAGCAGATCCTCTTTAGCGGGGGACGTCACAGATACGCAGTATTTT.

The genes are TRBV6-5 and TRBJ2-1; D not resolved. This CDR3 contains 13 residues. The germline V gene has CDR1 MNHEY and CDR2 SVGAGI. V was cut by 8 bases and J by 2 bases, with 10 bases left in between. In DNA form, the CDR3 reads TGTGCCAGCGGTAAGGTTACCTACAATGAGCAGTTCTTC. Its translation: CASGKVTYNEQFF.